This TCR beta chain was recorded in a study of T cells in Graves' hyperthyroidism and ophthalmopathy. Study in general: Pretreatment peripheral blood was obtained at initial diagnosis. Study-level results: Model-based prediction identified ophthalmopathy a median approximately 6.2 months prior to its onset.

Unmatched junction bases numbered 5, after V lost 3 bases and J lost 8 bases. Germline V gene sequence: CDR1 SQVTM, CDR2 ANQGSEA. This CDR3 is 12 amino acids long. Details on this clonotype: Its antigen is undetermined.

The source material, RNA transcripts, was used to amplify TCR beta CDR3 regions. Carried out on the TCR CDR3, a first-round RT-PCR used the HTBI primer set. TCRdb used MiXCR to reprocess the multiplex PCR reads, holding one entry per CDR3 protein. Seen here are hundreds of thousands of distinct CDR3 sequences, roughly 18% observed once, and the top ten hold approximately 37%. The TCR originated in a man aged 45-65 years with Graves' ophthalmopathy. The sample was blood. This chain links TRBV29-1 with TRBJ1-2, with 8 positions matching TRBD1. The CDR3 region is CSVDAGGGGYTF. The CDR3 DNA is TGCAGCGTTGACGCAGGGGGCGGGGGCTACACCTTC.